Below, 25 T cell receptor beta chains from the same sample are listed, as sequenced in a study of blood T cell repertoires in COVID-19. The method was immunoSEQ multiplex PCR; TCRdb's version includes in-frame clones alone and lacks a portion of them. Found here are about 140,000 clones, around 73% of them singletons; the top ten hold about 10%. The sample consisted of peripheral blood. All receptors come from a man aged 60 to 75 who had recovered from COVID-19.

This clone is a singleton in its sample. The rearrangement links TRBV5-1 to TRBJ2-2, with 13 bases identical to TRBD2. V dropped 4 bases and J dropped 7; count of bases not matched to a gene: 4. CDR1 is SGHRS, CDR2 YFSETQ, per germline. The CDR3 consists of 15 residues. DNA for the CDR3: TGCGCCAGCAGCCAGGGACTAGCGGGGTACGGGGAGCTGTTTTTT. This gives the protein CASSQGLAGYGELFF.

The genes are TRBV28 and TRBJ2-6; possibly TRBD1 for D (6 bases). CDR3 length equals 14 residues. Trimming removed 5 bases from V and 13 bases from J, with 18 bases in between. The germline V gene encodes CDR1 MDHEN and CDR2 SYDVKM. CDR3 protein: CASSPQRTVHVLTF. For the CDR3, the DNA is TGTGCCAGCAGTCCCCAAAGGACAGTACATGTCCTGACTTTC.

CDR3 coding DNA: TGTGCCAGCAGCCCTAGGTTAGGATCACCCCTCCACTTT. Translation: CASSPRLGSPLHF. The chain joins TRBV11-3 to TRBJ1-6, with D uncertain. Germline CDR1 reads SGHNT; CDR2 reads YENEEA. The CDR3 extends over 13 amino acids. The germline V and J ends were trimmed by 5 bases and 10 bases, with 12 bases remaining between them. The whole variable domain, filled in from reference TRBV11-3 and TRBJ1-6, reads EAGVVQSPRYKIIEKKQPVAFWCNPISGHNTLYWYLQNLGQGPELLIRYENEEAVDDSQLPKDRFSAERLKGVDSTLKIQPAELGDSAVYLCASSPRLGSPLHFGNGTRLTVT.

The CDR3 bases are TGTGCCAGCAGCTGGGGGCTTAGGGATTCACCCCTCCACTTT. Residues: CASSWGLRDSPLHF. The genes are TRBV5-4 and TRBJ1-6, with D perhaps TRBD1 (6 bases). The CDR3 is 14 amino acids. Trimming removed 3 bases at V and 8 bases at J, with 12 bases between. Germline assignment: CDR1 SGHNT and CDR2 YYREEE (reference sequence).

The chain links TRBV28 to TRBJ1-6, with a possible D match to TRBD1 (6 bases). The CDR3 has 13 amino acids. The V end lost 6 bases, the J end lost 7 bases, and 10 bases lay between the germline ends. Per germline, CDR1 MDHEN and CDR2 SYDVKM. The CDR3 here is CASRTGTNSPLHF. CDR3 nucleotide sequence: TGTGCCAGCAGAACAGGGACCAATTCACCCCTCCACTTT.

The gene calls are TRBV5-6 and TRBJ2-2; D gene unclear. Germline CDR1 and CDR2: SGHDT and YYEEEE. This CDR3 comprises 16 residues. Trimming removed 5 bases from V and 5 bases from J, with 19 bases in between. This CDR3 reads CASSRVSNPETGELFF. In DNA form, the CDR3 reads TGTGCCAGCAGTCGAGTCTCCAACCCTGAGACCGGGGAGCTGTTTTTT.

J is TRBJ2-7 and V is TRBV5-1, with D possibly being TRBD2 (7 bases). CDR1 is SGHRS, CDR2 YFSETQ, per germline. CDR3 length: 12 amino acids. Trimming took 6 bases from V and 5 from J, leaving 12 bases between them. CDR3 residues: CASKGGGDEQYF. CDR3 sequence (DNA): TGCGCCAGCAAGGGGGGAGGGGACGAGCAGTACTTC.

This clone occurred once. The V call is TRBV3-1 (or the pseudogene TRBV3-2), the J call TRBJ1-6; D may be TRBD1 (6 bases). Looked up from germline, CDR1 is LGHDT and CDR2 is YNNKEL (reference sequence). V gave up 7 bases and J gave up 7 bases, with 14 bases separating them. The CDR3 is 14 residues long. CDR3 protein: CASTPGGKNSPLHF. In nucleotides, the CDR3 is TGTGCCAGCACCCCGGGGGGCAAGAATTCACCCCTCCACTTT.

In its sample, this clone was seen many times. This rearrangement joins TRBV28 to TRBJ2-3; 7 bases align to TRBD2. The CDR3 sequence is 14 residues long. V was clipped by 5 bases and J by 4 bases; unmatched bases: 6. CDR1 MDHEN and CDR2 SYDVKM come from the germline V gene. The CDR3 is CASSPSGEADTQYF. The CDR3 nucleotides read TGTGCCAGCAGTCCGAGCGGGGAGGCAGATACGCAGTATTTT.

The chain employs TRBV30 and TRBJ2-1; 9 bases agree with TRBD2. With V trimmed by 2 bases and J by 4 bases, 15 bases remained unmatched. The CDR3 runs 18 residues. CDR1 and CDR2 from the germline V gene are GTSNPN and SVGIG (reference sequence). The CDR3 sequence is CAWSSSGRGGRPYNEQFF. The CDR3, as DNA: TGTGCCTGGAGTTCTAGTGGGCGGGGGGGCCGTCCGTACAATGAGCAGTTCTTC.

The rearrangement links TRBV7-2 to TRBJ1-6, with 7 bases that match TRBD1. The length of the CDR3 is 16 residues. The V gene's germline CDR1 is SGHTA and CDR2 FQGNSA. V lost 0 bases, J lost 5 bases, and 4 bases stayed unmatched. The DNA of the CDR3 is TGTGCCAGCAGCTTAGCGGCAGGGGGAAATAATTCACCCCTCCACTTT. The encoded protein is CASSLAAGGNNSPLHF.

This clone was seen only once. The CDR3 nucleotides read TGTGCCAGCAGTATCCCAGGGGGCGTAAACACTGAAGCTTTCTTT. This encodes CASSIPGGVNTEAFF. The gene calls are TRBV6-2 or TRBV6-3 and TRBJ1-1, with TRBD1 matching 8 bases. Germline V gene sequence: CDR1 MNHEY, CDR2 SVGEGT. Germline trimming cut 5 bases from V and 2 bases from J; bases unmatched to any gene: 7. This CDR3 has 15 residues.

In its sample, this clone was seen a few times. The J gene is TRBJ2-7, the V gene TRBV7-2, with 8 positions matching TRBD1. The ends lost 1 base at V and 5 bases at J; junction bases unmatched: 13. Germline loops: CDR1 SGHTA, CDR2 FQGNSA. This CDR3 contains 17 residues. The CDR3 is CASSLGSGNRGLNEQYF. CDR3 coding DNA: TGTGCCAGCAGCTTAGGATCTGGAAACAGGGGGTTAAACGAGCAGTACTTC.

The genes are TRBV11-1 and TRBJ2-7; TRBD2 aligns across 8 bases. Germline-derived CDR1 and CDR2 are SGHAT and FQDESV (reference sequence). This CDR3 contains 15 residues. J lost 2 bases, V lost 5 bases, and 8 bases had no gene match. The CDR3 sequence is CASSPFPAGAYEQYF. CDR3 nucleotide sequence: TGTGCCAGCAGCCCTTTTCCAGCGGGAGCCTACGAGCAGTACTTC.

This clone was recorded only once. This chain joins TRBV6-2 or TRBV6-3 and TRBJ1-2, with D possibly matching TRBD1 (5 bases). Germline CDR1 MNHEY, CDR2 SVGEGT. There are 16 residues in the CDR3. V was cut by 5 bases and J by 0 bases, with 16 bases left in between. CDR3 nucleotide sequence: TGTGCCAGCAGTCCGCCCCAGGGATTGTCTAACTATGGCTACACCTTC. Protein: CASSPPQGLSNYGYTF.

The chain carries TRBV11-3 and TRBJ2-1, with TRBD1 as a possible D gene (5 bases). The V and J ends lost 4 bases and 10 bases respectively, with 11 bases between them. The length of the CDR3 is 12 residues. Germline V gives CDR1 SGHNT, CDR2 YENEEA. CDR3 DNA: TGTGCCAGCAGCTCCAGGGCAAGGGAGCAGTTCTTC. Translation gives CASSSRAREQFF.

The chain carries TRBV4-2 and TRBJ1-2; 11 bases match TRBD1. The V segment lost 3 bases and the J segment 3 bases; nucleotides outside the gene matches: 3. This CDR3 is 15 amino acids long. CDR1 and CDR2 (germline): LGHNA, YNFKEQ. The CDR3 nucleotides are TGTGCCAGCAGCCATAGGACAGGGGGCGACTATGGCTACACCTTC. Its protein product is CASSHRTGGDYGYTF.

The rearrangement links TRBV18 to TRBJ1-5; D is ambiguous. Germline CDR1 is KGHSH and CDR2 is LQKENI. The CDR3 loop spans 14 amino acids. Trimming took off 3 bases at V and 7 bases at J, with 13 bases between the two ends. CDR3 amino acids: CASSPSGGGQPQHF. In nucleotides, the CDR3 is TGTGCCAGCTCACCCTCGGGAGGCGGACAGCCCCAGCATTTT.

The chain joins TRBV12-2 to TRBJ1-5; the listed D gene, TRBD1, was not tested against the DNA. TRBV12-2 is an annotated pseudogene. CDR3 length equals 16 residues. CDR3 residues: CASRSQVGGCNQPQHF. In DNA, the CDR3 is TGTGCAAGTCGCTCCCAAGTTGGGGGCTGCAATCAGCCCCAGCATTTT.

The CDR3 loop is CASKGKRGKDIQYF. The CDR3 DNA follows: TGTGCCAGCAAGGGGAAACGGGGGAAGGACATTCAGTACTTC. J is TRBJ2-4 and V is TRBV21-1; TRBD2, the table's D call, lacks a check against the DNA. TRBV21-1 is a listed pseudogene. The CDR3 is 14 residues long.

The chain recombines TRBV19 with TRBJ2-7, with 8 bases identical to TRBD1. The CDR3 covers 14 residues. Germline V gene sequence: CDR1 LNHDA, CDR2 SQIVND (reference sequence). V gave up 1 base and J gave up 5 bases; unmatched junction bases: 4. Here the CDR3 DNA reads TGTGCCAGTAGTATAGCGACAGGGGTCAACGAGCAGTACTTC. It encodes CASSIATGVNEQYF.

This clone turned up a few times. This chain links TRBV28 with TRBJ1-1; no firm D call. V shed 6 bases and J shed 1 base, with 15 bases lying between them. CDR1 is MDHEN, CDR2 SYDVKM, per germline. The CDR3 has 15 residues. CDR3: CASRTRAGGNTEAFF. CDR3 nucleotide sequence: TGTGCCAGCAGGACGAGGGCAGGCGGGAACACTGAAGCTTTCTTT.

This clone was detected a few times. V and J are TRBV7-8 and TRBJ2-7; TRBD2 might be the D (6 bases). The CDR3 totals 16 residues. From germline, CDR1 is SGHVS and CDR2 FQNEAQ. V lost 5 bases, J lost 0 bases, and 17 bases lay in between. CDR3 nucleotide sequence: TGTGCCAGCAGCCTGCAGGGTGCGGGGACCTCCTACGAGCAGTACTTC. Protein: CASSLQGAGTSYEQYF.

This clone occurred a few times. The chain links TRBV5-4 to TRBJ1-2; 9 bases map to TRBD1. This CDR3 region has 16 residues. Trimming took 4 bases from V and 2 from J; bases not matched to a gene: 9. Germline loops: CDR1 SGHNT, CDR2 YYREEE (reference sequence). In DNA, the CDR3 is TGTGCCAGCAGCCCCCGGACAGGGGCATTCAACTATGGCTACACCTTC. It is translated as CASSPRTGAFNYGYTF. The variable domain in full, completed from reference TRBV5-4 and TRBJ1-2, reads ETGVTQSPTHLIKTRGQQVTLRCSSQSGHNTVSWYQQALGQGPQFIFQYYREEENGRGNFPPRFSGLQFPNYSSELNVNALELDDSALYLCASSPRTGAFNYGYTFGSGTRLTVV.

The chain employs TRBV2 and TRBJ1-4, with TRBD1 identical over 9 bases. The trim removed 6 bases at V and 10 bases at J, leaving 9 bases unmatched. Germline lookup yields CDR1 SNHLY and CDR2 FYNNEI. CDR3 length: 14 amino acids. In DNA, the CDR3 is TGTGCCAGCAGGGCCGGGACAGGGCCGAGAAAACTGTTTTTT. Translating it yields CASRAGTGPRKLFF.